This TCR beta chain was sequenced in a study of response to subunit inactivated influenza vaccine. Findings and limits, study-wide: Authors suggested each seasonal flu vaccination may recruit only limited numbers of new T cells.

TCRdb re-called the RT-PCR reads with MiXCR, one entry per CDR3 protein. The sample lists a few hundred thousand distinct CDR3 sequences, 14% occurring once. This CDR3 region has 15 residues. Germline CDR1 SGHRS, CDR2 YFSETQ. V was clipped by 7 bases and J by 2 bases; unmatched bases: 10. This clonotype was observed many times. Its antigen remains unknown. The clonotype originates from a man in his fifties or sixties who received an inactivated influenza vaccine. The J gene is TRBJ2-3, the V gene TRBV5-1, with 7 bases fitting TRBD1. Here the sequenced sample was PBMCs from blood, taken about 13 days after vaccination. CDR3 sequence: CASRAQGLYTDTQYF. CDR3 DNA sequence: TGCGCCAGCCGCGCACAGGGGCTATACACAGATACGCAGTATTTT.